Sequencing of this T cell receptor (beta chain) was carried out in a study of blood T cell repertoires in COVID-19. Study context: T cells, B-cell-depleted T cells, or PBMCs provided the cDNA or gDNA that served as material.

Methods used by the authors: Amplification of reference gene primers was used by the study to estimate nucleated cell counts. Some clones are missing from TCRdb's copy, which holds only in-frame ones; the method was immunoSEQ multiplex PCR. V and J calls and clone size come straight from that table; D and trimming were deduced from the DNA. The sample records 55,000 to 75,000 clones, approximately 86% being singletons. The germline V and J ends were trimmed by 0 bases and 8 bases, with 11 bases remaining between them. Germline CDR1 SGHRS, CDR2 YFSETQ. CDR3 length: 14 amino acids. The source is a human donor with active COVID-19. The donor label of this sample is uncertain. The chain is built from TRBV5-1 and TRBJ1-4, with D perhaps TRBD1 (5 bases). The sample comprised peripheral blood. The CDR3 region is CASSLVGVGEKLFF. The CDR3 DNA follows: TGCGCCAGCAGCTTGGTAGGGGTCGGAGAAAAACTGTTTTTT.